This paragraph reports one T cell receptor (beta chain). Its antigen is still unknown. Base qualities were left out, and no much larger clone turns up one base away. The sample is drawn from a study of blood T cell repertoires in COVID-19 (TCRdb year 2020). About the investigation overall: Samples from collaborators originated in the United States, Italy and Spain and spanned both the acute and convalescent phases of COVID-19. The material from the prospective study consisted of cDNA or gDNA derived from T cells, B-cell-depleted T cells, or PBMCs. Subjects who had been exposed to COVID-19, were actively infected with it, or had recovered from it provided the deeply sampled blood TCRbeta repertoires that made up the dataset. The repertoires were released in a freely available public database intended as a resource for research on the immune response to SARS-CoV-2. Samples came from the ongoing ImmuneRACE study (first 160 participants) plus 1,254 subjects from 6 global collaborators. Nearly every sample came with metadata listing a de-identified subject ID, COVID-19 status, age in years and sex. Where available, HLA class I and class II types were taken from metadata supplied by the sample provider and were not determined by assay-based typing. The paper's findings and limits, for the study overall: The amount of clinical and demographic metadata varied by source and participant and was provided uncurated.

TCRbeta CDR3 regions were amplified from genomic DNA using the immunoSEQ Assay, a bias-controlled multiplex PCR. The source study handled its data this way. Within the assay, amplification of reference gene primers was used to estimate how many nucleated cells each sample contained. To quantify the absolute abundance of each unique TCRbeta CDR3 rearrangement, sequence reads were collapsed and filtered. For each sample, productive Simpson clonality was calculated as the square root of Simpson's diversity index across productive rearrangements. Sourced from immuneACCESS, this table was stored by TCRdb with only in-frame sequences that have V and J called. A share of the clones is absent; for the studies checked, an unresolved V gene accounts for under half, and the remainder has no known explanation. Clone size and the V and J calls come from that table; the DNA yielded D and trimming. Within this sample are about 50,000 clones, with more than 90% of them counted one time only. 8.5% to 10% of the sample is in the top ten clones.

Collaborating institutions collected whole blood in K2EDTA tubes following their own protocols. For TCRbeta analysis, collaborator samples were shipped as frozen whole blood, as isolated PBMCs, or as DNA extracted from either sample type. From the cysteine through the phenylalanine, the CDR3 covers 14 amino acids. Solely the CDR3 DNA is kept, with 42 bases framed from the first base. From a lookup of the germline V gene, CDR1 and CDR2 are MNHEY and SVGAGI. V sheds 0 bases and J sheds 3 bases, leaving 8 bases between their ends. The sequence joins TRBV6-5 to TRBJ1-2, with no confidently assigned D gene. Sequencing used peripheral blood. The sequence came from an elderly woman with acute or convalescent COVID-19. Read as DNA, the sequence is TGTGCCAGCAGTTACTCGGTTGAGGACTATGGCTACACCTTC. The translation is CASSYSVEDYGYTF.